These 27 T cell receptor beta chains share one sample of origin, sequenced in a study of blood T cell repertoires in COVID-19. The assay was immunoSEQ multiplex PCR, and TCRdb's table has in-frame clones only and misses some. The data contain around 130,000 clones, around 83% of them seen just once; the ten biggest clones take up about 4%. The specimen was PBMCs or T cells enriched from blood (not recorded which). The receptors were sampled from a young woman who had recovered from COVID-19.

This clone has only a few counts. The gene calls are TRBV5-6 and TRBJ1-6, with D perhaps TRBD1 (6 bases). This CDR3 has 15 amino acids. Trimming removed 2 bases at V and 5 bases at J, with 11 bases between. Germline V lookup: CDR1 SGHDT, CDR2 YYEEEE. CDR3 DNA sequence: TGTGCCAGCAGCTTCCTTTACAGGGATAATTCACCCCTCCACTTT. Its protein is CASSFLYRDNSPLHF.

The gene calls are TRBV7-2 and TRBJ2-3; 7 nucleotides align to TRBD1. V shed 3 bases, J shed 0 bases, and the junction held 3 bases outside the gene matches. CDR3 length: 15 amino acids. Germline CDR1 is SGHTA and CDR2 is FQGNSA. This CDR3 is CASSLDRTSTDTQYF. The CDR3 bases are TGTGCCAGCAGCTTGGACAGGACTAGCACAGATACGCAGTATTTT. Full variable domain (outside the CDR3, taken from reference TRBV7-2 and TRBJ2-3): GAGVSQSPSNKVTEKGKDVELRCDPISGHTALYWYRQSLGQGLEFLIYFQGNSAPDKSGLPSDRFSAERTGGSVSTLTIQRTQQEDSAVYLCASSLDRTSTDTQYFGPGTRLTVL.

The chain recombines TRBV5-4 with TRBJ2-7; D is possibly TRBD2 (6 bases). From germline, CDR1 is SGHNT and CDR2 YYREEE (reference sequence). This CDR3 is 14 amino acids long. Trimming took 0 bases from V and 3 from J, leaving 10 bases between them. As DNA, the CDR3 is TGTGCCAGCAGCTTGGCGGGAGCCGGCTACGAGCAGTACTTC. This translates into CASSLAGAGYEQYF.

CDR3 sequence reads: CASGRQGAEQYF. Here the CDR3 DNA reads TGTGCCAGCGGCCGGCAGGGGGCCGAGCAGTACTTC. The V call is TRBV6-5, the J call TRBJ2-7, with 8 positions matching TRBD1. The CDR3 runs 12 residues. The germline gives CDR1 MNHEY, CDR2 SVGAGI. Germline trimming cut 8 bases from V and 6 bases from J; bases unmatched to any gene: 6.

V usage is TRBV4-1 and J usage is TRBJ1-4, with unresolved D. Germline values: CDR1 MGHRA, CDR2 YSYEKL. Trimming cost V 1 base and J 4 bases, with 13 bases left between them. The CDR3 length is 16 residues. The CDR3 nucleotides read TGCGCCAGCAGCCAAGCGCTCAGACTTCTTAATGAAAAACTGTTTTTT. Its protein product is CASSQALRLLNEKLFF.

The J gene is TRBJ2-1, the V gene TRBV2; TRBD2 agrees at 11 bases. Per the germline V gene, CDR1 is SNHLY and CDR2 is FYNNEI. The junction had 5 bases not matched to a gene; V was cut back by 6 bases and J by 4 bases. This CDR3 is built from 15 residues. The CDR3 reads CASRILAGGYNEQFF. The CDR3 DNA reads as TGTGCCAGCAGAATCCTAGCGGGAGGTTACAATGAGCAGTTCTTC.

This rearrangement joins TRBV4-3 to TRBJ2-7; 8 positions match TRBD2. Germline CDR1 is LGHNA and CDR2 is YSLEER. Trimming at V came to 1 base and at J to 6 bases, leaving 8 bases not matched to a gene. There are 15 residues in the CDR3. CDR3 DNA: TGCGCCAGCAGCCAAGTGGCGGGAGGTCTCAGCGAGCAGTACTTC. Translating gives CASSQVAGGLSEQYF.

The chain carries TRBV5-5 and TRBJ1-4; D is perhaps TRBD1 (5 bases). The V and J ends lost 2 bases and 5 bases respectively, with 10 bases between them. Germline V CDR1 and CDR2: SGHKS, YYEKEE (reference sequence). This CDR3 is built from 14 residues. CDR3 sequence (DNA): TGTGCCAGCAGCTTTTTACAGGTGAATGAAAAACTGTTTTTT. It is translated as CASSFLQVNEKLFF.

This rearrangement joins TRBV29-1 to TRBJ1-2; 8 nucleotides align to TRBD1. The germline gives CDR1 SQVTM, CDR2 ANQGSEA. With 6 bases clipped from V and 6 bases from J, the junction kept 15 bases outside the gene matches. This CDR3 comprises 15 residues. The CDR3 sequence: CSVYRPGQGSHGYTF. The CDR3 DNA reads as TGCAGCGTCTACCGCCCAGGACAGGGCAGTCATGGCTACACCTTC.

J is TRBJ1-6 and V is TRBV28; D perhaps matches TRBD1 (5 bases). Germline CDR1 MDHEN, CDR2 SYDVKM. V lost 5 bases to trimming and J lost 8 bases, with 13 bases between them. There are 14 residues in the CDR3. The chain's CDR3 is CASSVQGRHSPLHF. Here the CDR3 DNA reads TGTGCCAGCAGTGTCCAGGGAAGGCATTCACCCCTCCACTTT.

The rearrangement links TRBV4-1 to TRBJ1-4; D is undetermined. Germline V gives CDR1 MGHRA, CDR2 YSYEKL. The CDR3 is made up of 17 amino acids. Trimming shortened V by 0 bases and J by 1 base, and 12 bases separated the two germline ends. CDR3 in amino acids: CASSQEGRMRTNEKLFF. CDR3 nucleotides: TGCGCCAGCAGCCAAGAGGGCAGAATGAGAACTAATGAAAAACTGTTTTTT.

CDR3: CASTTGGRRTEAFF. For the CDR3, the DNA is TGTGCCAGTACTACAGGGGGCAGGCGGACTGAAGCTTTCTTT. The rearrangement joins TRBV19 to TRBJ1-1; TRBD1 matches 9 bases. This CDR3 spans 14 amino acids. Trimming took 7 bases from V and 5 from J; bases not matched to a gene: 8. Germline V lookup: CDR1 LNHDA, CDR2 SQIVND (reference sequence).

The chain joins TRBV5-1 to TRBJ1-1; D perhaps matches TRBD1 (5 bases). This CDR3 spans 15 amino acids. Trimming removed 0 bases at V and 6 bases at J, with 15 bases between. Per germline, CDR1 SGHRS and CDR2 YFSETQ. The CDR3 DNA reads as TGCGCCAGCAGCTTGGGGACAATCCCCCGGGCTGAAGCTTTCTTT. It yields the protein CASSLGTIPRAEAFF.

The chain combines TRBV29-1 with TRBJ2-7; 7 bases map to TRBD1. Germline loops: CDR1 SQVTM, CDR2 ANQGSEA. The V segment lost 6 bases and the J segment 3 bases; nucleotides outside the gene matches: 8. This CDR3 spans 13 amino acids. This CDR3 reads CSVQGDPYYEQYF. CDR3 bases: TGCAGCGTGCAGGGGGATCCCTACTACGAGCAGTACTTC.

This CDR3 reads CASSYSGRAREQFF. CDR3 nucleotide sequence: TGTGCCAGCAGTTACTCTGGCAGGGCCAGGGAGCAGTTCTTC. V usage is TRBV6-2 or TRBV6-3 and J usage is TRBJ2-1, with a possible D match to TRBD1 (5 bases). V lost 0 bases and J lost 10, with 13 bases in between. The length of the CDR3 is 14 residues. Looked up from germline, CDR1 is MNHEY and CDR2 is SVGEGT.

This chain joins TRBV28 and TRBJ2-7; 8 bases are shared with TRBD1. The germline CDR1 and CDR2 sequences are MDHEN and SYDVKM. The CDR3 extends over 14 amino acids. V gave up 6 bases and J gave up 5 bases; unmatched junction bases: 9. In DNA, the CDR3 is TGTGCCAGCAGCGGACAGGGTAATTTCCACGAGCAGTACTTC. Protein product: CASSGQGNFHEQYF.

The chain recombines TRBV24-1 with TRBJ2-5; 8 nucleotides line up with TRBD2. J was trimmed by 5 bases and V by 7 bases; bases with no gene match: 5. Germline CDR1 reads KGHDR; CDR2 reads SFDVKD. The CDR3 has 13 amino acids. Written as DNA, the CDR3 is TGTGCCACCAGCTACGGGGGGGTGGAGACCCAGTACTTC. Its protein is CATSYGGVETQYF.

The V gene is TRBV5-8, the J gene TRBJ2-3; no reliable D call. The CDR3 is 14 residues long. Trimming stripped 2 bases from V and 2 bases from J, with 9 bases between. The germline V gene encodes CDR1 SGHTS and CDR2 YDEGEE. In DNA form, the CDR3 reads TGTGCCAGCAGCTTTGACACTTACACAGATACGCAGTATTTT. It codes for CASSFDTYTDTQYF. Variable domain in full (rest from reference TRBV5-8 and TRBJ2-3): EAGVTQSPTHLIKTRGQQATLRCSPISGHTSVYWYQQALGLGLQFLLWYDEGEERNRGNFPPRFSGRQFPNYSSELNVNALELEDSALYLCASSFDTYTDTQYFGPGTRLTVL.

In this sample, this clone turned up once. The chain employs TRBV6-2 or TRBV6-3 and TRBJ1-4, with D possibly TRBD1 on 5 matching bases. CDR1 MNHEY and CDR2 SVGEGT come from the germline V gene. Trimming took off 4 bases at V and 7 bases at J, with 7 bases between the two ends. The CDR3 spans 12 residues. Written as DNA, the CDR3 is TGTGCCAGCAGTTGGCAGGGTGAAAAACTGTTTTTT. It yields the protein CASSWQGEKLFF.

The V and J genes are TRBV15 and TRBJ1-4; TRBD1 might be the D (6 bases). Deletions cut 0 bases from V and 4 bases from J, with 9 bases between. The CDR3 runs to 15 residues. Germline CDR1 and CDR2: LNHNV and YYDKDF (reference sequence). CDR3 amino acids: CATSRDGRGNEKLFF. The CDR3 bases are TGTGCCACCAGCAGAGATGGCAGGGGTAATGAAAAACTGTTTTTT.

The CDR3 DNA reads TGTGCCAGCACAGGGGAATACAATGAGCAGTTCTTC. It codes for CASTGEYNEQFF. This chain connects TRBV25-1 to TRBJ2-1, with TRBD1 as a possible D gene (6 bases). V was trimmed by 7 bases and J by 4 bases, leaving 8 bases between them. This CDR3 contains 12 residues. Looked up from germline, CDR1 is MGHDK and CDR2 is SYGVNS. Based on the CDR3 plus reference TRBV25-1 and TRBJ2-1, the full variable domain is EADIYQTPRYLVIGTGKKITLECSQTMGHDKMYWYQQDPGMELHLIHYSYGVNSTEKGDLSSESTVSRIRTEHFPLTLESARPSHTSQYLCASTGEYNEQFFGPGTRLTVL.

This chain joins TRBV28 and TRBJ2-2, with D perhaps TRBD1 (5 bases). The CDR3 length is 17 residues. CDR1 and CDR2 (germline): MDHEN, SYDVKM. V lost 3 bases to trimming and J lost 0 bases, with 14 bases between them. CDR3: CASSFPIQATNTGELFF. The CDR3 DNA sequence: TGTGCCAGCAGTTTCCCCATACAGGCGACGAACACCGGGGAGCTGTTTTTT. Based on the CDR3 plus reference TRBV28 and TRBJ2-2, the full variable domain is DVKVTQSSRYLVKRTGEKVFLECVQDMDHENMFWYRQDPGLGLRLIYFSYDVKMKEKGDIPEGYSVSREKKERFSLILESASTNQTSMYLCASSFPIQATNTGELFFGEGSRLTVL.

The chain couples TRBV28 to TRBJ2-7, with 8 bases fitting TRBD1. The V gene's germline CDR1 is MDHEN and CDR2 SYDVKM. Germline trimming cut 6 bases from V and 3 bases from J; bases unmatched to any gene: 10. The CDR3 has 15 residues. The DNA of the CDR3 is TGTGCCAGCAGCTCCACCGGGACAGGCCACTACGAGCAGTACTTC. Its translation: CASSSTGTGHYEQYF.

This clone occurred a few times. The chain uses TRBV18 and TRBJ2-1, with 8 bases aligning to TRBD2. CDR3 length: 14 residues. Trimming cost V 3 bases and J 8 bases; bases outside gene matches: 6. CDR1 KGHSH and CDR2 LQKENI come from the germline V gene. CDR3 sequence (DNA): TGTGCCAGCTCACCCTTACTAGCGGCGGATGAGCAGTTCTTC. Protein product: CASSPLLAADEQFF.

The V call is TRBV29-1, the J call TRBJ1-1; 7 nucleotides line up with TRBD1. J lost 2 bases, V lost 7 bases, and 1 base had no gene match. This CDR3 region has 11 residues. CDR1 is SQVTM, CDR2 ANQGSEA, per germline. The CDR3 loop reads CSGQGNTEAFF. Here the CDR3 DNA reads TGCAGCGGACAGGGTAACACTGAAGCTTTCTTT.

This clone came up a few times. For the CDR3, the DNA is TGCGCCAGCAGCCTTACAGCACCGCGGGAGCTGTTTTTT. Translation: CASSLTAPRELFF. This chain uses TRBV5-1 with TRBJ2-2; no definite D call. This CDR3 has 13 residues. Trimming cost V 4 bases and J 9 bases, with 13 bases left between them. CDR1 and CDR2 (germline): SGHRS, YFSETQ.

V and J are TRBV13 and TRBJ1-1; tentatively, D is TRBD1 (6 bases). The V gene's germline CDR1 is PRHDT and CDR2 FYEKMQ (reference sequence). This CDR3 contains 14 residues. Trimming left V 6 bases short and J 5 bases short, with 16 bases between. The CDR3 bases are TGTGCCAGCAGTCCCGGGGGGCGCTTGACTGAAGCTTTCTTT. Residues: CASSPGGRLTEAFF.